This T cell receptor (beta chain) originates from a study of T cell responses to AZD1222 COVID-19 vaccine. Some clones are missing from TCRdb's copy, which holds only in-frame ones; the method was immunoSEQ multiplex PCR. The sample lists 65,000 to 100,000 clones; about nine tenths were seen once. As regards this clone: Its antigen is not known.

This CDR3 region has 15 residues. Germline V gene data show CDR1 as SNHLY and CDR2 as FYNNEI. Trimming took 1 base from V and 2 from J, leaving 12 bases between them. Recipients boosted at about 4 weeks or about 12 weeks are pooled. Study conclusions and caveats: The study found Spike-specific TCR breadth and depth rose after two AZD1222 doses. In all cases, repertoires were sampled only after the peak T cell response.

The chain recombines TRBV2 with TRBJ2-7; D not resolved. The material was peripheral blood, obtained 28 days after the second AZD1222 dose. The TCR originated in an adult who received the AZD1222 COVID-19 vaccine. For the CDR3, the DNA is TGTGCCAGCAGTGAAGGACCGCTAGGACCCTACGAGCAGTACTTC. This gives the protein CASSEGPLGPYEQYF.